This T cell receptor (beta chain) was captured in a study of PD-L1 blockade in urothelial cancer (dated by TCRdb to the late 2010s). Background for the entire study: Every patient began therapy in about 2014 and was given atezolizumab 1,200 mg intravenously every 3 weeks. The study was an exploratory multi-omic analysis of somatic, immune and clinical correlates of response to PD-L1 blockade with atezolizumab in urothelial cancer. Patients had an ECOG performance status of 0 or 1 and had received between 0 and 3 prior chemotherapy regimens. Blood samples gave median yields of approximately 130,000 T cells and some 80,000 unique TCRs, along with a median clonality of around 0.075. Blood samples were analyzed 3 weeks after the start of treatment (second dose) and 6 weeks after the start of treatment. In the same patients who had TCR sequencing, pretreatment tumors also underwent whole exome sequencing and RNA sequencing. Durable clinical benefit was achieved by nine patients but not by the remaining 20. Progression-free survival longer than 6 months counted as durable clinical benefit, and TCR features were additionally tested against both progression-free and overall survival. About nine tenths of the roughly 29 patients were identified as males with urothelial cancer of bladder origin, and a prior smoking history was reported by 18 of 29 patients. Pretreatment tumor samples, along with matched peripheral blood collected serially before and after atezolizumab treatment, underwent TCR sequencing. Around 30 patients had pretreatment blood TCR-seq, roughly 24 had at least one posttreatment blood collection, and roughly 24 had tumor TCR-seq. Beyond this particular receptor, the publication reports: Improved progression-free and overall survival was found to be associated with pretreatment peripheral blood TCR clonality below the median. Small sample size (n of about 29) and many exploratory analyses mean the results are intended to be hypothesis-generating. Among patients with durable benefit, tumor-associated TCR clones showed greater expansion in peripheral blood 3 weeks after treatment started (n ≈ 20, p = 0.022).

V lost 3 bases and J lost 5 bases, and the count of bases not matched to a germline gene is 2. CDR1 and CDR2 are drawn from the germline V gene: SGHRS, YFSETQ. The CDR3 runs 13 amino acids, cysteine and phenylalanine included. The retained sequence is limited to the CDR3, 39 bases, with the frame set at the first base. The time point label on this specimen signifies: peripheral blood 6 weeks after treatment start. A total of 25 to 35 patients with locally advanced or metastatic urothelial carcinoma, treated at Memorial Sloan Kettering on a trial protocol, made up the cohort. Peripheral blood mononuclear cells were collected from each patient pretreatment and during treatment, giving between 1 and 8 total time points per patient. The Qiagen DNeasy Blood extraction kit was used to purify genomic DNA from total PBMCs and from tumor samples. PBMCs were collected pretreatment and during treatment, and were isolated and stored as previously described.

Synthetic TCR analog templates were spiked into each PCR to estimate absolute template abundance from read counts. The immunoSEQ assay was used to amplify TCRbeta CDR3 regions from genomic DNA with bias-controlled V and J gene primers. Sequencing of rearranged TCRbeta segments was done at approximately 20X coverage. The source study handled its data this way. Clustering was used to correct sequencing errors, and CDR3s were annotated against IMGT to assign V, D and J genes. Downstream analyses used only productive TCRbeta rearrangements, leaving out any out-of-frame or stop-codon sequences. Clonality was calculated as one minus the Shannon entropy normalized by the log of the number of unique productive sequences. Fisher's exact test with Benjamini-Hochberg correction, at a threshold of adjusted p below 0.01, was used to find clones that differed between time points or between blood and tumor. TCRdb obtained this table from immuneACCESS and retained in-frame rearrangements with V and J assigned. These tables miss some clones; where compared with another copy, unresolved V genes account for less than half of the shortfall, and the remainder is unexplained. The DNA was the basis for D and trimming; V, J and clone size are from that table. In all, the sample holds over 20,000 clones, and around nine tenths of those were seen once. The ten biggest clones cover approximately 10% of the sample.

On this clone itself: No cognate antigen has been identified for it. Base qualities are missing; no much larger clone stands one base away.

In this chain, TRBV5-1 is recombined with TRBJ1-1; TRBD1 aligns with 9 central bases. The sample in question was PBMCs, obtained around atezolizumab (anti-PD-L1) treatment. This receptor was identified in a woman in her fifties or sixties with urothelial cancer. The CDR3: CASSSQGATEAFF. The DNA is as follows: TGCGCCAGCAGCTCACAGGGGGCAACTGAAGCTTTCTTT.